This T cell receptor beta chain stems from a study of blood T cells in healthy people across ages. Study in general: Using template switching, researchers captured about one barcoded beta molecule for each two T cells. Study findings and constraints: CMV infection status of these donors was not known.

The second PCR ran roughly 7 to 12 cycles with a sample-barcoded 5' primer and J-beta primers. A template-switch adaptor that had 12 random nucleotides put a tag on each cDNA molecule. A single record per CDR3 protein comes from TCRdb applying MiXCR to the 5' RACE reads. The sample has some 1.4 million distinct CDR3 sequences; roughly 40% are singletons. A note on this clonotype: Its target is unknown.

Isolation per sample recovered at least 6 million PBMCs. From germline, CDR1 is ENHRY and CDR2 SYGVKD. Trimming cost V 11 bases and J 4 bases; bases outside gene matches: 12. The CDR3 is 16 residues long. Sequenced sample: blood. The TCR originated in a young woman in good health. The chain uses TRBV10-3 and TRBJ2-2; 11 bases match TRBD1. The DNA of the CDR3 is TGTGCCGCCCGATCCAGCGGGACAGGGGGCACCGGGGAGCTGTTTTTT. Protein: CAARSSGTGGTGELFF.